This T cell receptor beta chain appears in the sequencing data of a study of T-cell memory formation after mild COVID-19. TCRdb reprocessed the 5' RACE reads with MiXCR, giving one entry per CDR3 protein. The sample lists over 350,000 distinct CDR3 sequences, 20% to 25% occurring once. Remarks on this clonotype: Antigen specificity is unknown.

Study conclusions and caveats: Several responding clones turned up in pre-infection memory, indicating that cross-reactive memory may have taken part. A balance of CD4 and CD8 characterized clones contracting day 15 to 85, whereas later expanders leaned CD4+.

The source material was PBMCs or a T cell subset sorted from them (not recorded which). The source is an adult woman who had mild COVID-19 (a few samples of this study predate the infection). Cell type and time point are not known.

CDR3 residues: CASSLGQLGNTIYF. For the CDR3, the DNA is TGTGCCAGCAGCTTAGGGCAGCTCGGAAACACCATATATTTT. The V and J genes are TRBV13 and TRBJ1-3; D is unresolved. CDR3 length equals 14 residues. CDR1 and CDR2 from the germline V gene are PRHDT and FYEKMQ (reference sequence). The V and J ends lost 0 bases and 4 bases respectively, with 7 bases between them.